Listed below are T cell receptor beta chains from one sample, sequenced in a study of OX40 agonist ivuxolimab in advanced cancers. Repertoires were generated with immunoSEQ multiplex PCR, while TCRdb's copy carries only in-frame clones and drops some. The sample records tens of thousands of clones, more than 85% being singletons. The sample consisted of CD4+ or CD8+ T cells sorted from blood, taken in a trial of the OX40 agonist ivuxolimab. The receptor set was obtained from an adult with an advanced solid tumor such as melanoma, head and neck, liver or kidney cancer. Both conserved end residues are part of each CDR3. A D gene is named only where the DNA matches it firmly. The size field is filled for only some rows; it gives once, few, many or a size class.

j_call	v_call	clone_size	d_call	cdr3_nt	cdr3_aa
TRBJ1-1	TRBV13	-	-	TGTGCCAGCAGCCGCATCGGGGGTGGGACTGAAGCTTTCTTT	CASSRIGGGTEAFF
TRBJ2-2	TRBV19	-	-	TGTGCCAGTAGTATAAGGGAGAACACCGGGGAGCTGTTTTTT	CASSIRENTGELFF
TRBJ2-7	TRBV6-5	-	TRBD2	TGTGCCAGCAGACGGGCCCTGGCGGGAGACTACGAGCAGTACTTC	CASRRALAGDYEQYF
TRBJ2-1	TRBV5-1	few	TRBD2	TGCGCCAGCAGCTATGGACTTCCGGGGGGCAATGAGCAGTTCTTC	CASSYGLPGGNEQFF
TRBJ2-1	TRBV6-1	-	TRBD2	TGTGCCAGCAGTGCCGGGACTAGCGGATCCTACAATGAGCAGTTCTTC	CASSAGTSGSYNEQFF
TRBJ1-4	TRBV7-6	-	-	TGTGCCAGCAGCCCCAGGGGTCGAACTAATGAAAAACTGTTTTTT	CASSPRGRTNEKLFF
TRBJ2-7	TRBV5-1	-	-	TGCGCCAGCAGCTTGGCGGCAGGGTTTAACTACGAGCAGTACTTC	CASSLAAGFNYEQYF
TRBJ2-1	TRBV30	few	-	TGTGCCTGGGAAATCCACTCCTACAATGAGCAGTTCTTC	CAWEIHSYNEQFF
TRBJ2-2	TRBV19	-	-	TGTGCCAGTAGACTCGACCCCGCCCGGGTCACCGGGGAGCTGTTTTTT	CASRLDPARVTGELFF
TRBJ2-5	TRBV9	-	TRBD2	TGTGCCAGCAGCTTCACCGGGGGGGTGTACCAAGAGACCCAGTACTTC	CASSFTGGVYQETQYF
TRBJ2-1	TRBV6-4	-	TRBD2	TGTGCCAGCAAGGAGTTCGCTAGCGGGGGACGCGAGCAGTTCTTC	CASKEFASGGREQFF
TRBJ1-3	TRBV19	-	TRBD1	TGTGCCACTACGGACAGGAGGCGAAACACCATATATTTT	CATTDRRRNTIYF
TRBJ2-2	TRBV4-3	-	-	TGCGCCAGCAGCCAAAACTGGGCGGCAGGGTCTTTCACCGGGGAGCTGTTTTTT	CASSQNWAAGSFTGELFF
TRBJ2-5	TRBV12-5	-	TRBD2	TGTGCTAGCGCCCCCGGGGGGGGCGGGCAAGAGACCCAGTACTTC	CASAPGGGGQETQYF
TRBJ2-6	TRBV7-9	-	-	TGTGCCAGCAGCTTAGGAAGCTCTGGGGCCAACGTCCTGACTTTC	CASSLGSSGANVLTF
TRBJ2-7	TRBV7-8	few	-	TGTGCCAGCAGCCCCTCGAGGGCTTACGAGCAGTACTTC	CASSPSRAYEQYF
TRBJ2-3	TRBV5-6	-	-	TGTGCCAGCAGCTTACAGCACACAGATACGCAGTATTTT	CASSLQHTDTQYF
TRBJ1-1	TRBV6-1	-	TRBD1	TGTGCCAGCAGCCGACAGGGGGCCCCCGTGACTGAAGCTTTCTTT	CASSRQGAPVTEAFF
TRBJ2-1	TRBV5-8	-	-	TGTGCCAGCAGCTTGATTCCGCGGTCGAGGGGAGGGCAGTTCTTC	CASSLIPRSRGGQFF
TRBJ1-5	TRBV7-9	-	-	TGTGCCAGCAGCCCCCCGGGGCAGCCCCAGCATTTT	CASSPPGQPQHF
TRBJ1-5	TRBV18	-	-	TGTGCCAGCTCACCACCGGGCTGGCGCAATCAGCCCCAGCATTTT	CASSPPGWRNQPQHF
TRBJ2-2	TRBV5-5	-	-	TGTGCCAGCAGCTTGGTCTCGGCGAACACCGGGGAGCTGTTTTTT	CASSLVSANTGELFF
TRBJ1-5	TRBV19	-	-	TGTGCCAGTAGTTATTCGACCCAGCAGCCCCAGCATTTT	CASSYSTQQPQHF
TRBJ1-3	TRBV2	many	TRBD1	TGTGCCAGCAGTGAAGGGGACAGGGTTGGAAACACCATATATTTT	CASSEGDRVGNTIYF
TRBJ2-7	TRBV4-2	-	TRBD2	TGTGCCAGCAGCCGAGAACTAGCGGGAGAGTACGAGCAGTACTTC	CASSRELAGEYEQYF
TRBJ2-7	TRBV6-6	once	-	TGTGCCAGCAGTTACGGCCGGGGGCGAACCTACGAGCAGTACTTC	CASSYGRGRTYEQYF
TRBJ2-7	TRBV4-1	few	-	TGCGCCAGCAGCCAAAGCGAGATCGAATACGAGCAGTACTTC	CASSQSEIEYEQYF
TRBJ2-3	TRBV18	once	TRBD1	TGTGCCAGCTCACCAGTCGTGGGGACAGGTTCCCCAGATACGCAGTATTTT	CASSPVVGTGSPDTQYF
TRBJ2-7	TRBV19	-	-	TGTGCCAGTAGACAGGCGTCCTCCTACGAGCAGTACTTC	CASRQASSYEQYF
TRBJ2-1	TRBV29-1	-	TRBD2	TGCAGCGTTGGACTAGCGGGAGATGAGCAGTTCTTC	CSVGLAGDEQFF
TRBJ1-3	TRBV6-6	-	-	TGTGCCAGCAGTCGCGGAAACACCATATATTTT	CASSRGNTIYF
TRBJ2-1	TRBV6-6	-	TRBD2	TGTGCCAGCACTACTAGCGGTAATTACAATGAGCAGTTCTTC	CASTTSGNYNEQFF
TRBJ2-5	TRBV6-1	once	-	TGTGCCAGCAGTCTGCCGGAGACCCAAGAGACCCAGTACTTC	CASSLPETQETQYF
TRBJ2-3	TRBV6-1	-	TRBD1	TGTGCCAGCAGTGGAAGACAGGGGAAGATAGATACGCAGTATTTT	CASSGRQGKIDTQYF
TRBJ1-2	TRBV7-2	-	-	TGTGCCAGCAGCTCGGACGGCCCCCTATCCGGCTACACCTTC	CASSSDGPLSGYTF
TRBJ1-5	TRBV9	-	-	TGTGCCAGCAGCCCCGACGGGGGTAACCAGCCCCAGCATTTT	CASSPDGGNQPQHF
TRBJ2-5	TRBV5-6	-	-	TGTGCCAGCAGCTTGCTAGAGACCCAGTACTTC	CASSLLETQYF
TRBJ2-7	TRBV29-1	few	-	TGCAGCGTTGAAGATGAGGCAGGGGTAAACGAGCAGTACTTC	CSVEDEAGVNEQYF
TRBJ1-2	TRBV5-6	-	TRBD1	TGTGCCAGCAGCTCCGGACAGGGGTTTAACTATGGCTACACCTTC	CASSSGQGFNYGYTF
TRBJ2-5	TRBV4-1	-	-	TGCGCCAGCAGCCAAGTCGGCGGCCTAGGGACCCAGTACTTC	CASSQVGGLGTQYF
TRBJ2-1	TRBV29-1	-	TRBD1	TGCAGCGTTGATAGAGGGACAGGTGAGCAGTTCTTC	CSVDRGTGEQFF
TRBJ1-5	TRBV30	few	-	TGTGCCTGGAGTAGCATAAGGGGCAATCAGCCCCAGCATTTT	CAWSSIRGNQPQHF
TRBJ1-2	TRBV27	few	-	TGTGCCAGCAGCCCCCGAAGGAACGGAGGCGGCTACACCTTC	CASSPRRNGGGYTF
TRBJ1-3	TRBV9	-	-	TGTGCCAGCAGCGTAGGTTCCTCTGGAAACACCATATATTTT	CASSVGSSGNTIYF
TRBJ2-1	TRBV5-4	-	-	TGTGCCAGCAGCTCACCGGGGGATCGGCAGTTCTTC	CASSSPGDRQFF